A single sample gave rise to the 32 T cell receptor beta chains below, sequenced in a study of PD-1 blockade in classical Hodgkin lymphoma. Profiling relied on immunoSEQ multiplex PCR, and the TCRdb table lists in-frame clones only, not all of them. Of around 21,000 clones in the sample, over 90% were seen once. Time point indicated: newly diagnosed, previously untreated cHL patient sample. Thawed PBMCs yielded CD4+ T cells through magnetic negative selection. Sequences were obtained from CD4+ T cells from blood. The receptor set was obtained from a human donor with classical Hodgkin lymphoma.

The genes are TRBV5-8 and TRBJ1-1, with TRBD1 matching 7 bases. Germline V CDR1 and CDR2: SGHTS, YDEGEE. The CDR3 length is 15 residues. V gave up 4 bases and J gave up 11 bases; unmatched junction bases: 17. The CDR3 is CASSLGRGRGYLAFF. The CDR3 DNA reads as TGTGCCAGCAGCCTGGGGCGGGGCAGGGGGTATTTGGCTTTCTTT.

The V call is TRBV19, the J call TRBJ2-1; TRBD2 agrees at 11 bases. CDR3 length: 17 amino acids. CDR1 and CDR2 (germline): LNHDA, SQIVND (reference sequence). V gave up 5 bases and J gave up 0 bases; unmatched junction bases: 6. This chain's CDR3 is CASSRLTSGSSYNEQFF. CDR3 coding DNA: TGTGCCAGTAGTCGGCTTACTAGCGGGAGCTCCTACAATGAGCAGTTCTTC. Full variable domain (rest looked up from reference TRBV19 and TRBJ2-1): DGGITQSPKYLFRKEGQNVTLSCEQNLNHDAMYWYRQDPGQGLRLIYYSQIVNDFQKGDIAEGYSVSREKKESFPLTVTSAQKNPTAFYLCASSRLTSGSSYNEQFFGPGTRLTVL.

This chain connects TRBV18 to TRBJ2-5; TRBD1 is a possible D gene (6 bases). CDR1 and CDR2 (germline): KGHSH, LQKENI. V lost 0 bases, J lost 3 bases, and 11 bases lay in between. This CDR3 has 15 residues. CDR3 DNA sequence: TGTGCCAGCTCACCACCCCCGAGGGGGAAAGAGACCCAGTACTTC. This gives the protein CASSPPPRGKETQYF.

The rearrangement links TRBV5-1 to TRBJ2-3; D tentatively reads TRBD1 or TRBD2 (7 bases each). V dropped 4 bases and J dropped 2 bases, with 17 bases sitting between them. This CDR3 region has 16 residues. Germline assignment: CDR1 SGHRS and CDR2 YFSETQ. DNA of the CDR3: TGCGCCAGCAGCGGGGGGGACAGCGCAGTCACAGATACGCAGTATTTT. Encoded protein: CASSGGDSAVTDTQYF.

The chain joins TRBV5-1 to TRBJ1-3; 9 nucleotides line up with TRBD1. This CDR3 spans 19 amino acids. Germline CDR1 and CDR2: SGHRS and YFSETQ. V shed 0 bases and J 0 bases; nucleotides not matched to a gene: 10. CDR3 nucleotides: TGCGCCAGCAGCTTGGCTCACCGTGGGACAGGGAACTCTGGAAACACCATATATTTT. Its translation is CASSLAHRGTGNSGNTIYF.

The chain couples TRBV21-1 to TRBJ2-7. TRBV21-1 counts as a pseudogene. This CDR3 contains 18 residues. This CDR3 reads CASSKVFIPNRTSYEQYF. The CDR3, as DNA: TGTGCCAGCAGCAAAGTTTTCATCCCGAACCGTACCTCCTACGAGCAGTACTTC.

The chain has TRBV19 and TRBJ1-4; D perhaps matches TRBD1 (6 bases). The CDR3 is 15 residues long. Trimming pared 7 bases from V and 8 bases from J, leaving 20 bases between. Germline CDR1 reads LNHDA; CDR2 reads SQIVND (reference sequence). The CDR3 spells CASTPRGASGEKLFF. CDR3 nucleotide sequence: TGTGCCAGTACCCCAAGGGGGGCTTCTGGCGAAAAACTGTTTTTT.

The sample holds one count of this clone. The chain recombines TRBV19 with TRBJ1-4; TRBD1 aligns across 7 bases. J was trimmed by 0 bases and V by 7 bases; bases with no gene match: 5. Germline CDR1 and CDR2: LNHDA and SQIVND (reference sequence). There are 15 residues in the CDR3. CDR3 region: CASKGTDATNEKLFF. CDR3 DNA sequence: TGTGCCAGTAAGGGGACAGATGCAACTAATGAAAAACTGTTTTTT.

This chain uses TRBV7-2 with TRBJ2-7; D ambiguous. The CDR3 is 13 amino acids. The germline V gene has CDR1 SGHTA and CDR2 FQGNSA. With 5 bases removed from V and 0 bases from J, the gap between germline ends came to 8 bases. CDR3: CASSPDLSYEQYF. CDR3 nucleotides: TGTGCCAGCAGCCCCGACCTCTCCTACGAGCAGTACTTC. Full variable domain (missing parts from reference TRBV7-2 and TRBJ2-7): GAGVSQSPSNKVTEKGKDVELRCDPISGHTALYWYRQSLGQGLEFLIYFQGNSAPDKSGLPSDRFSAERTGGSVSTLTIQRTQQEDSAVYLCASSPDLSYEQYFGPGTRLTVT.

This chain connects TRBV7-8 to TRBJ1-1; D is undetermined. CDR1 and CDR2 (germline): SGHVS, FQNEAQ. The CDR3 runs 16 residues. The V gene lost 6 bases and the J gene lost 4 bases, with 21 bases spanning the gap. The CDR3 here is CASSSAGGPPSTEAFF. The CDR3 region has the DNA TGTGCCAGCAGTTCGGCGGGTGGGCCCCCGAGCACTGAAGCTTTCTTT.

The V gene is TRBV6-5, the J gene TRBJ2-1; unclear D gene. The CDR3 consists of 15 residues. V dropped 6 bases and J dropped 0 bases, with 12 bases sitting between them. Germline V lookup: CDR1 MNHEY, CDR2 SVGAGI. CDR3 nucleotides: TGTGCCAGCAGCCTGGCTCGAAGCTCCTACAATGAGCAGTTCTTC. Protein sequence: CASSLARSSYNEQFF.

The V call is TRBV6-5, the J call TRBJ2-7, with TRBD1 as a possible D gene (5 bases). CDR1 is MNHEY and CDR2 is SVGAGI in the germline V gene. CDR3 size: 15 residues. Trimming took off 5 bases at V and 2 bases at J, with 16 bases between the two ends. The CDR3 here is CASSPSLDTAYEQYF. DNA for the CDR3: TGTGCCAGCAGTCCTTCTCTGGACACCGCCTACGAGCAGTACTTC.

The chain combines TRBV2 with TRBJ1-6; TRBD1 is a possible D gene (6 bases). Germline V gene sequence: CDR1 SNHLY, CDR2 FYNNEI. CDR3 length: 13 amino acids. V lost 5 bases and J lost 10, with 12 bases in between. CDR3 in DNA: TGTGCCAGCAGTCACAGGGAAGGCTCACCCCTCCACTTT. Translating it yields CASSHREGSPLHF. Full variable domain (rest looked up from reference TRBV2 and TRBJ1-6): EPEVTQTPSHQVTQMGQEVILRCVPISNHLYFYWYRQILGQKVEFLVSFYNNEISEKSEIFDDQFSVERPDGSNFTLKIRSTKLEDSAMYFCASSHREGSPLHFGNGTRLTVT.

The chain uses TRBV5-1 and TRBJ1-2; 9 bases align to TRBD1. The trim removed 5 bases at V and 3 bases at J, leaving 11 bases unmatched. This CDR3 comprises 16 residues. The germline V gene encodes CDR1 SGHRS and CDR2 YFSETQ. The CDR3: CASSAPGQGSYYGYTF. The CDR3 nucleotides read TGCGCCAGCAGTGCCCCGGGACAGGGTTCCTACTATGGCTACACCTTC.

The rearrangement uses TRBV2 and TRBJ2-3; 8 positions agree with TRBD1. The CDR3 contains 14 residues. The V segment lost 5 bases and the J segment 5 bases; nucleotides outside the gene matches: 6. Germline values: CDR1 SNHLY, CDR2 FYNNEI. DNA of the CDR3: TGTGCCAGCAGTCGGGACAGGAGGGGAGATACGCAGTATTTT. It codes for CASSRDRRGDTQYF.

The chain links TRBV27 to TRBJ1-1; D unclear. The CDR3 consists of 18 residues. V gave up 5 bases and J gave up 5 bases, with 27 bases separating them. Germline V CDR1 and CDR2: MNHEY, SMNVEV (reference sequence). The CDR3 bases are TGTGCCAGCAGTATCATTGGACCCTCCGGGAGGGCGAGGACTGAAGCTTTCTTT. This codes for CASSIIGPSGRARTEAFF.

V usage is TRBV18 and J usage is TRBJ2-5, with D maybe TRBD1 (6 bases). Trimming took 1 base from V and 1 from J, leaving 10 bases between them. The CDR3 spans 15 residues. In germline, CDR1 is KGHSH, CDR2 LQKENI. The CDR3 region has the DNA TGTGCCAGCTCACCACAGAGGGGGACCCAAGAGACCCAGTACTTC. It codes for CASSPQRGTQETQYF.

This clone was counted once. The chain links TRBV4-3 to TRBJ1-1, with TRBD1 matching 8 bases. Germline trimming cut 3 bases from V and 4 bases from J; bases unmatched to any gene: 4. Germline values: CDR1 LGHNA, CDR2 YSLEER. CDR3 length: 14 residues. The CDR3 DNA reads as TGCGCCAGCAGCCAGAGGACAGGGAGCACTGAAGCTTTCTTT. Residues: CASSQRTGSTEAFF.

This chain uses TRBV5-5 with TRBJ2-7; D is perhaps TRBD2 (6 bases). CDR1 is SGHKS and CDR2 is YYEKEE in the germline V gene (reference sequence). This CDR3 contains 13 residues. V shed 6 bases and J shed 2 bases, with 12 bases lying between them. DNA for the CDR3: TGTGCCAGCACCTTTAGCGGAGCCTACGAGCAGTACTTC. Residues: CASTFSGAYEQYF.

The chain recombines TRBV5-1 with TRBJ1-1; possible D gene TRBD1, 5 bases. Germline V gene data show CDR1 as SGHRS and CDR2 as YFSETQ. The CDR3 contains 13 residues. V lost 5 bases to trimming and J lost 6 bases, with 14 bases between them. CDR3 protein: CASRGRVLSEAFF. The DNA of the CDR3 is TGCGCCAGCAGAGGCAGGGTTCTATCTGAAGCTTTCTTT.

The V gene is TRBV19, the J gene TRBJ2-7, with 9 bases aligning to TRBD2. The CDR3 length is 15 residues. Germline V gene lookup returns CDR1 LNHDA and CDR2 SQIVND (reference sequence). V shed 3 bases, J shed 0 bases, and the junction held 3 bases outside the gene matches. The CDR3 bases are TGTGCCAGTAGTATTTTAGCGGGGGACTCCTACGAGCAGTACTTC. Amino acids: CASSILAGDSYEQYF.

This chain uses TRBV5-1 with TRBJ2-5; TRBD1 might be the D (5 bases). Per the germline V gene, CDR1 is SGHRS and CDR2 is YFSETQ. The V and J ends lost 0 bases and 5 bases respectively, with 8 bases between them. CDR3 length equals 13 residues. CDR3 region: CASSLAGWETQYF. The CDR3 DNA reads TGCGCCAGCAGCTTGGCAGGGTGGGAGACCCAGTACTTC.

The chain carries TRBV6-5 and TRBJ1-3; D is unclear. With 5 bases removed from V and 5 bases from J, the gap between germline ends came to 10 bases. This CDR3 is 13 amino acids long. Germline V gene sequence: CDR1 MNHEY, CDR2 SVGAGI. The CDR3 loop reads CASSRVDRNTIYF. The CDR3 DNA is TGTGCCAGCAGTCGTGTTGACAGAAACACCATATATTTT.

The chain has TRBV15 and TRBJ1-2, with unresolved D. Trimming took 0 bases from V and 7 from J, leaving 12 bases between them. CDR1 is LNHNV and CDR2 is YYDKDF in the germline V gene (reference sequence). This CDR3 contains 14 residues. CDR3 residues: CATSRDLIDLGYTF. The CDR3 DNA follows: TGTGCCACCAGCAGAGATTTAATCGATCTTGGCTACACCTTC.

V is TRBV7-9 and J is TRBJ2-1; 9 bases line up with TRBD2. Losses at the gene ends were 4 bases for V and 1 base for J; bases not matched to a gene: 8. This CDR3 spans 17 amino acids. Germline V gene sequence: CDR1 SEHNR, CDR2 FQNEAQ (reference sequence). CDR3 sequence reads: CASSSSIAGDSYNEQFF. CDR3 in DNA: TGTGCCAGCAGCTCGTCGATAGCGGGAGATTCCTACAATGAGCAGTTCTTC.

The chain recombines TRBV10-2 with TRBJ2-7; TRBD1 or TRBD2 may be the D gene (5 bases each). V lost 11 bases and J 3 bases, leaving 17 bases between the germline ends. The V gene's germline CDR1 is WSHSY and CDR2 SAAADI. This CDR3 spans 13 amino acids. CDR3 bases: TGCGCCGCGAGCTGGGACCTCTTCTACGAGCAGTACTTC. This gives the protein CAASWDLFYEQYF.

V and J are TRBV7-8 and TRBJ2-1, with D uncertain. Germline CDR1 and CDR2: SGHVS and FQNEAQ. V gave up 5 bases and J gave up 0 bases, with 14 bases separating them. CDR3 length equals 16 residues. CDR3 DNA sequence: TGTGCCAGCAGCCCTCGACTCGCGACCTCCTACAATGAGCAGTTCTTC. It is translated as CASSPRLATSYNEQFF.

This clone showed up just once. The gene calls are TRBV14 and TRBJ2-7; D may be TRBD2 (5 bases). Between the trimmed V and J ends, which lost 4 bases and 2 bases, there was a span of 15 bases. This CDR3 comprises 15 residues. The germline gives CDR1 SGHDN, CDR2 FVKESK. Written as DNA, the CDR3 is TGTGCCAGCAGCCCACCAGCGGCATTACCCTACGAGCAGTACTTC. Protein product: CASSPPAALPYEQYF.

The chain is built from TRBV27 and TRBJ1-1, with 8 nucleotides matching TRBD1. Germline trimming cut 5 bases from V and 0 bases from J; bases unmatched to any gene: 17. The germline V gene encodes CDR1 MNHEY and CDR2 SMNVEV (reference sequence). This CDR3 spans 19 amino acids. The CDR3 DNA reads TGTGCCAGCAGTCCTACGGACAGGGAAGTTTTTCCTATGAACACTGAAGCTTTCTTT. Translation gives CASSPTDREVFPMNTEAFF.

V is TRBV6-5 and J is TRBJ1-2, with TRBD1 matching over 8 bases. Looked up from germline, CDR1 is MNHEY and CDR2 is SVGAGI. The trim removed 4 bases at V and 7 bases at J, leaving 2 bases unmatched. This CDR3 spans 12 amino acids. Here the CDR3 DNA reads TGTGCCAGCAGTTTACAGGGGGGTGGCTACACCTTC. It encodes CASSLQGGGYTF.

As to this clone: A read error may produce the germline difference seen at one junction end. The chain couples TRBV4-2 to TRBJ1-2, with D uncertain. CDR1 is LGHNA and CDR2 is YNFKEQ in the germline V gene. The CDR3 is 14 amino acids. DNA for the CDR3: TGTGCCAGCAGCCAAGATTTAAGGGCCGTCTTGTATCACTTC. Translated, it gives CASSQDLRAVLYHF.

CDR3 amino acids: CASRVDRGRNEQYF. Written as DNA, the CDR3 is TGTGCCAGCAGGGTGGACAGGGGGCGGAACGAGCAGTACTTC. The chain joins TRBV27 to TRBJ2-7; 11 nucleotides agree with TRBD1. The CDR3 consists of 14 residues. From germline, CDR1 is MNHEY and CDR2 SMNVEV (reference sequence). Trimming took 6 bases from V and 5 from J; bases not matched to a gene: 6.